These 30 T cell receptor beta chains came from one sample sequenced in a study of blood T cell repertoires in COVID-19. Using immunoSEQ multiplex PCR, the repertoire was profiled, and TCRdb retains in-frame clones only, with some absent. The sample carries more than 85,000 clones, roughly 80% recorded once. The specimen was peripheral blood. Receptors originate from an elderly man with active or convalescent COVID-19.

The CDR3 region is CASSLTLDPLNEQYF. CDR3 in DNA: TGTGCCAGCAGCTTAACCCTAGACCCCTTGAACGAGCAGTACTTC. The gene calls are TRBV7-2 and TRBJ2-7; D not resolved. The length of the CDR3 is 15 residues. V gave up 2 bases and J gave up 5 bases, with 16 bases separating them. In germline, CDR1 is SGHTA, CDR2 FQGNSA.

This chain joins TRBV5-1 and TRBJ2-3; 14 bases are a match to TRBD2. The length of the CDR3 is 16 residues. The V gene's germline CDR1 is SGHRS and CDR2 YFSETQ. The junction had 9 bases not matched to a gene; V was cut back by 7 bases and J by 5 bases. CDR3 bases: TGCGCCAGCGGGCAACGGACTAGCGGGGGGAAAGATACGCAGTATTTT. Amino acid sequence: CASGQRTSGGKDTQYF.

The chain uses TRBV18 and TRBJ1-5; 9 bases align to TRBD1. The trim removed 3 bases at V and 4 bases at J, leaving 10 bases unmatched. From germline, CDR1 is KGHSH and CDR2 LQKENI. The CDR3 length is 17 residues. The CDR3 DNA follows: TGTGCCAGCTCACCGCCACCTACACAGGGGGCTAATCAGCCCCAGCATTTT. Amino acids: CASSPPPTQGANQPQHF.

This clone was seen only once. The gene calls are TRBV10-3 and TRBJ1-5; D gene unclear. The germline CDR1 and CDR2 sequences are ENHRY and SYGVKD. The CDR3 contains 13 residues. V was clipped by 9 bases and J by 0 bases, with 9 bases between them. Here the CDR3 reads CAIQSDSNQPQHF. The CDR3, as DNA: TGTGCCATACAGTCTGATAGCAATCAGCCCCAGCATTTT.

The V call is TRBV2, the J call TRBJ2-3; D gene uncertain. The CDR3 is 13 residues long. Trimming pared 3 bases from V and 10 bases from J, leaving 14 bases between. Germline V gene lookup returns CDR1 SNHLY and CDR2 FYNNEI. The CDR3 bases are TGTGCCAGCAGTGATTCCTTGGGTCTAGCGCAGTATTTT. Protein: CASSDSLGLAQYF.

The chain has TRBV25-1 and TRBJ1-1, with a tentative D call TRBD1 (5 bases). Looked up from germline, CDR1 is MGHDK and CDR2 is SYGVNS. The ends were cut back, 4 bases at V and 3 bases at J, with 15 bases in the middle. This CDR3 region has 15 residues. CDR3 residues: CASSGGQGLDTEAFF. The CDR3 DNA reads as TGTGCCAGCAGTGGTGGTCAGGGATTGGACACTGAAGCTTTCTTT.

The chain uses TRBV5-1 and TRBJ1-5, with TRBD1 matching 8 bases. CDR3 length: 15 amino acids. Germline CDR1 reads SGHRS; CDR2 reads YFSETQ. V lost 0 bases to trimming and J lost 3 bases; unmatched junction nucleotides: 2. The CDR3, as DNA: TGCGCCAGCAGCTTGGTGGGACAGGTCAATCAGCCCCAGCATTTT. This encodes CASSLVGQVNQPQHF.

This clone has more than one count but fewer than ten. V gene TRBV5-1 combines with J gene TRBJ2-1; D is ambiguous. The CDR3 consists of 14 residues. Between the trimmed V and J ends, which lost 0 bases and 5 bases, there was a span of 9 bases. Germline CDR1 reads SGHRS; CDR2 reads YFSETQ. The CDR3 nucleotides are TGCGCCAGCAGCTTGGCCCTGGGCAACAATGAGCAGTTCTTC. It is translated as CASSLALGNNEQFF.

The chain links TRBV6-5 to TRBJ1-5; TRBD1 is a possible D gene (5 bases). CDR1 is MNHEY, CDR2 SVGAGI, per germline. The CDR3 spans 13 residues. V was cut by 7 bases and J by 5 bases, with 12 bases left in between. CDR3 sequence (DNA): TGTGCCAGCATCCAGGCACAGGATCAGCCCCAGCATTTT. The encoded protein is CASIQAQDQPQHF.

The J gene is TRBJ2-3, the V gene TRBV9; D call uncertain. Germline CDR1 SGDLS, CDR2 YYNGEE. This CDR3 contains 15 residues. V dropped 2 bases and J dropped 4 bases, with 14 bases sitting between them. The CDR3 nucleotides read TGTGCCAGCAGCGTTCTTTCCAGCGCGGCAGATACGCAGTATTTT. Translation gives CASSVLSSAADTQYF. Supplemented by reference TRBV9 and TRBJ2-3, the full variable domain reads DSGVTQTPKHLITATGQRVTLRCSPRSGDLSVYWYQQSLDQGLQFLIQYYNGEERAKGNILERFSAQQFPDLHSELNLSSLELGDSALYFCASSVLSSAADTQYFGPGTRLTVL.

The chain links TRBV5-1 to TRBJ1-4, with D possibly being TRBD1 (5 bases). Germline loops: CDR1 SGHRS, CDR2 YFSETQ. Trimming shortened V by 4 bases and J by 5 bases, and 15 bases separated the two germline ends. The CDR3 length is 15 residues. The CDR3 nucleotides read TGCGCCAGCAGCCCGGCACAGGCAGTCAATGAAAAACTGTTTTTT. Translating gives CASSPAQAVNEKLFF.

J is TRBJ2-3 and V is TRBV11-2, with 8 bases fitting TRBD1. The CDR3 has 15 residues. Germline trimming cut 5 bases from V and 1 base from J; bases unmatched to any gene: 5. Germline CDR1 is SGHAT and CDR2 is FQNNGV. In DNA, the CDR3 is TGTGCCAGCAGCCGGGGACAGGATCGCACAGATACGCAGTATTTT. This codes for CASSRGQDRTDTQYF.

The gene calls are TRBV18 and TRBJ2-1, with a possible D match to TRBD1 (6 bases). CDR3 length: 17 residues. The ends were cut back, 0 bases at V and 8 bases at J, with 20 bases in the middle. The V gene's germline CDR1 is KGHSH and CDR2 LQKENI. CDR3: CASSPPKGDPGPHEQFF. CDR3 DNA sequence: TGTGCCAGCTCACCACCGAAGGGGGACCCCGGCCCCCATGAGCAGTTCTTC.

The chain joins TRBV7-9 to TRBJ2-1; D is ambiguous. With 5 bases removed from V and 8 bases from J, the gap between germline ends came to 16 bases. The CDR3 loop spans 14 amino acids. Germline V CDR1 and CDR2: SEHNR, FQNEAQ (reference sequence). The CDR3 protein is CASSPDLETHEQFF. In DNA, the CDR3 is TGTGCCAGCAGCCCCGATTTGGAGACCCATGAGCAGTTCTTC.

This chain links TRBV5-4 with TRBJ2-5, with 7 bases fitting TRBD1. Per germline, CDR1 SGHNT and CDR2 YYREEE (reference sequence). Germline trimming cut 1 base from V and 2 bases from J; bases unmatched to any gene: 5. The CDR3 sequence is 15 residues long. The CDR3 reads CASSLPGQRQETQYF. Written as DNA, the CDR3 is TGTGCCAGCAGCTTGCCGGGACAGAGGCAAGAGACCCAGTACTTC. Together with reference TRBV5-4 and TRBJ2-5, the CDR3 gives the full variable domain: ETGVTQSPTHLIKTRGQQVTLRCSSQSGHNTVSWYQQALGQGPQFIFQYYREEENGRGNFPPRFSGLQFPNYSSELNVNALELDDSALYLCASSLPGQRQETQYFGPGTRLLVL.

The chain joins TRBV30 to TRBJ2-5; D is undetermined. The germline CDR1 and CDR2 sequences are GTSNPN and SVGIG (reference sequence). CDR3 length equals 12 residues. The V end was cut by 3 bases, the J end by 4 bases, with 9 bases between. CDR3 protein: CAWSRVRETQYF. CDR3 DNA: TGTGCCTGGAGCCGAGTTCGAGAGACCCAGTACTTC.

There are a few counts of this clone. The V call is TRBV29-1, the J call TRBJ1-2; 7 bases align to TRBD1. Per the germline V gene, CDR1 is SQVTM and CDR2 is ANQGSEA. Trimming removed 0 bases from V and 6 bases from J; junction bases left unmatched: 4. The CDR3 runs to 13 residues. Here the CDR3 reads CSVEESQGNGYTF. The CDR3 coding sequence is TGCAGCGTTGAAGAGTCACAGGGGAATGGCTACACCTTC.

V and J are TRBV7-2 and TRBJ2-7, with 7 bases matching TRBD1. There are 13 residues in the CDR3. In germline, CDR1 is SGHTA, CDR2 FQGNSA. With V trimmed by 5 bases and J by 6 bases, 7 bases remained unmatched. The CDR3 is CASSPRQGSEQYF. Written as DNA, the CDR3 is TGTGCCAGCAGCCCAAGACAGGGTTCCGAGCAGTACTTC.

V and J are TRBV11-2 and TRBJ1-3, with 7 bases that match TRBD1. V lost 1 base to trimming and J lost 4 bases; unmatched junction nucleotides: 1. CDR3 size: 14 residues. Per germline, CDR1 SGHAT and CDR2 FQNNGV. The CDR3 reads CASSLGGQGNTIYF. In DNA form, the CDR3 reads TGTGCCAGCAGCTTAGGGGGACAGGGAAACACCATATATTTT.

J is TRBJ1-5 and V is TRBV4-1; D possibly corresponds to TRBD1 (6 bases). The CDR3 length is 14 residues. Trimming took off 4 bases at V and 10 bases at J, with 17 bases between the two ends. Germline V lookup: CDR1 MGHRA, CDR2 YSYEKL. The CDR3 coding sequence is TGCGCCAGCAGCCCCGGACAGCCTGGAAGCCCCCAGCATTTT. This translates into CASSPGQPGSPQHF.

This clone came up a few times. The chain combines TRBV6-4 with TRBJ2-1; 9 positions match TRBD1. Looked up from germline, CDR1 is MRHNA and CDR2 is SNTAGT. V trimming: 6 bases; J trimming: 8 bases; junction bases outside the gene matches: 8. The CDR3 is made up of 14 amino acids. The CDR3 DNA sequence: TGTGCCAGCAGAGGGGGACAGGGCGGTGATGAGCAGTTCTTC. Translation: CASRGGQGGDEQFF.

This chain joins TRBV9 and TRBJ1-6, with D unclear. V lost 0 bases and J lost 10, with 11 bases in between. This CDR3 comprises 14 residues. The germline V gene has CDR1 SGDLS and CDR2 YYNGEE. The CDR3 protein is CASSVAVQESPLHF. The CDR3 coding sequence is TGTGCCAGCAGCGTAGCCGTACAAGAATCACCCCTCCACTTT.

The rearrangement joins TRBV27 to TRBJ2-3; TRBD2 matches 13 bases. V was clipped by 4 bases and J by 8 bases; unmatched bases: 9. The CDR3 runs to 16 residues. The germline CDR1 and CDR2 sequences are MNHEY and SMNVEV (reference sequence). CDR3 region: CASSSIGLAGDLTQYF. The CDR3 DNA sequence: TGTGCCAGCAGTTCAATTGGACTAGCGGGGGACCTTACGCAGTATTTT.

The chain links TRBV11-2 to TRBJ2-1; the match to TRBD2 covers 11 bases. The ends lost 6 bases at V and 5 bases at J; junction bases unmatched: 6. Germline CDR1 reads SGHAT; CDR2 reads FQNNGV. The CDR3 has 15 residues. This CDR3 is CASRSTSGGDNEQFF. CDR3 bases: TGTGCCAGCAGATCTACTAGCGGGGGAGACAATGAGCAGTTCTTC.

The J gene is TRBJ2-1, the V gene TRBV6-5; D not certain. V gave up 6 bases and J gave up 8 bases, with 11 bases separating them. In germline, CDR1 is MNHEY, CDR2 SVGAGI. This CDR3 comprises 12 residues. This CDR3 is CASSHPEHEQFF. The CDR3 bases are TGTGCCAGCAGCCACCCTGAGCATGAGCAGTTCTTC.

The V and J genes are TRBV5-8 and TRBJ1-2, with D possibly being TRBD1 (6 bases). Per the germline V gene, CDR1 is SGHTS and CDR2 is YDEGEE. The V and J ends lost 4 bases and 2 bases respectively, with 12 bases between them. This CDR3 region has 14 residues. CDR3 nucleotides: TGTGCCAGCAGCCGTAGGACAGAAAACTATGGCTACACCTTC. Protein: CASSRRTENYGYTF.

There are a few counts of this clone. The chain carries TRBV27 and TRBJ1-5, with D perhaps matching TRBD1 (6 bases). V lost 4 bases, J lost 0 bases, and 19 bases lay in between. Germline assignment: CDR1 MNHEY and CDR2 SMNVEV (reference sequence). The CDR3 covers 18 residues. In DNA form, the CDR3 reads TGTGCCAGCAGTTCCAATGCGGACAGCCAGTATAGCAATCAGCCCCAGCATTTT. It yields the protein CASSSNADSQYSNQPQHF.

The V gene is TRBV14, the J gene TRBJ1-4; D not resolved. Germline-derived CDR1 and CDR2 are SGHDN and FVKESK. The CDR3 has 12 residues. V gave up 1 base and J gave up 10 bases, with 7 bases separating them. The CDR3 sequence: CASSQAGRKLFF. CDR3 sequence (DNA): TGTGCCAGCAGCCAAGCCGGGAGAAAACTGTTTTTT. Drawing the rest from reference TRBV14 and TRBJ1-4, the complete variable domain is EAGVTQFPSHSVIEKGQTVTLRCDPISGHDNLYWYRRVMGKEIKFLLHFVKESKQDESGMPNNRFLAERTGGTYSTLKVQPAELEDSGVYFCASSQAGRKLFFGSGTQLSVL.

The chain uses TRBV9 and TRBJ2-1, with D possibly TRBD2 on 5 matching bases. Trimming pared 4 bases from V and 9 bases from J, leaving 20 bases between. Germline CDR1 SGDLS, CDR2 YYNGEE. The CDR3 has 15 amino acids. CDR3 residues: CASSSQLELLGEQFF. CDR3 DNA sequence: TGTGCCAGCAGCTCTCAACTAGAATTGTTAGGTGAGCAGTTCTTC. Looking up the rest from reference TRBV9 and TRBJ2-1 gives the full variable domain: DSGVTQTPKHLITATGQRVTLRCSPRSGDLSVYWYQQSLDQGLQFLIQYYNGEERAKGNILERFSAQQFPDLHSELNLSSLELGDSALYFCASSSQLELLGEQFFGPGTRLTVL.

The rearrangement links TRBV7-2 to TRBJ2-3; possibly TRBD2 for D (6 bases). The CDR3 has 15 residues. V was shortened by 5 bases and J by 6 bases, with 18 bases between the two germline ends. Looked up from germline, CDR1 is SGHTA and CDR2 is FQGNSA. Here the CDR3 reads CASSHQRARGDTQYF. The CDR3 DNA reads TGTGCCAGCAGCCACCAGAGGGCACGGGGGGATACGCAGTATTTT.